This T cell receptor (beta chain) was documented in a study of blood T cell repertoires in COVID-19. Study information: Whether acute or convalescent, the COVID-19 samples came from the United States, Italy and Spain. T cells, B-cell-depleted T cells, or PBMCs supplied cDNA or gDNA.

Libraries were prepared by immunoSEQ multiplex PCR; TCRdb keeps only in-frame clonotypes and omits some of them. The data show some 240,000 clones, around 85% seen once. Germline loops: CDR1 SGDLS, CDR2 YYNGEE. The ends lost 0 bases at V and 6 bases at J; junction bases unmatched: 5. This CDR3 has 16 amino acids. The J gene is TRBJ2-1, the V gene TRBV9, with 11 bases identical to TRBD2. The sequence came from a woman between 35 and 50 years old with acute COVID-19. The sample consisted of PBMCs or T cells enriched from blood (not recorded which). This CDR3 reads CASSVGVAGGANEQFF. The CDR3 DNA sequence: TGTGCCAGCAGCGTAGGAGTAGCGGGAGGGGCCAATGAGCAGTTCTTC. The full variable domain, with the rest looked up from reference TRBV9 and TRBJ2-1, is DSGVTQTPKHLITATGQRVTLRCSPRSGDLSVYWYQQSLDQGLQFLIQYYNGEERAKGNILERFSAQQFPDLHSELNLSSLELGDSALYFCASSVGVAGGANEQFFGPGTRLTVL.